The 9 T cell receptor beta chains in this list originate from one sample, sequenced in a study of OX40 agonist ivuxolimab in advanced cancers. Some clones are missing from TCRdb's copy, which holds only in-frame ones; the method was immunoSEQ multiplex PCR. The sample shows approximately 70,000 clones, roughly 85% of them seen only once. The sequencing here drew on CD4+ or CD8+ T cells sorted from blood, taken in a trial of the OX40 agonist ivuxolimab. The receptors originated from an adult with an advanced solid tumor such as melanoma, head and neck, liver or kidney cancer.

The rearrangement joins TRBV4-2 to TRBJ2-2; 7 bases fit TRBD2. This CDR3 has 18 residues. CDR1 and CDR2 from the germline V gene are LGHNA and YNFKEQ. Unmatched junction bases numbered 20, after V lost 7 bases and J lost 6 bases. This chain's CDR3 is CASNRGPLAGLLAGELFF. The CDR3 nucleotides are TGTGCCAGCAACCGAGGGCCATTAGCGGGCCTTTTAGCCGGGGAGCTGTTTTTT.

The genes are TRBV6-1 and TRBJ2-5; no definite D call. The CDR3 covers 10 residues. Trimming took 10 bases from V and 5 from J, leaving 8 bases between them. Germline V gives CDR1 MNHNS, CDR2 SASEGT. CDR3 amino acids: CATGRETQYF. The CDR3 DNA follows: TGTGCCACCGGACGGGAGACCCAGTACTTC.

The chain is built from TRBV5-1 and TRBJ1-3; 7 nucleotides match TRBD1. The CDR3 runs to 14 residues. CDR1 and CDR2 (germline): SGHRS, YFSETQ. Losses at the gene ends were 5 bases for V and 4 bases for J; bases not matched to a gene: 6. CDR3 sequence (DNA): TGCGCCAGCAGTACACAGGGGAAGGGAAACACCATATATTTT. This sequence encodes CASSTQGKGNTIYF.

This rearrangement joins TRBV2 to TRBJ2-4; D is perhaps TRBD1 or TRBD2 (6 bases each). The germline gives CDR1 SNHLY, CDR2 FYNNEI. The V end was cut by 2 bases, the J end by 6 bases, with 11 bases between. This CDR3 has 14 residues. In DNA, the CDR3 is TGTGCCAGCAGTGAATGGGGGGCCCCAAACATTCAGTACTTC. Its protein product is CASSEWGAPNIQYF.

The chain carries TRBV6-1 and TRBJ1-1; D not certain. In germline, CDR1 is MNHNS, CDR2 SASEGT. CDR3 length: 14 amino acids. V lost 7 bases, J lost 6 bases, and 18 bases lay in between. The CDR3 DNA follows: TGTGCCAGCACTAAGGGTCCCTCGGGCCCTGAAGCTTTCTTT. Its translation is CASTKGPSGPEAFF.

This chain links TRBV28 with TRBJ1-5; a possible D gene is TRBD1 (5 bases). The CDR3 spans 15 residues. The V end lost 3 bases, the J end lost 5 bases, and 14 bases lay between the germline ends. Germline-derived CDR1 and CDR2 are MDHEN and SYDVKM. This CDR3 is CASSFYRGVHQPQHF. CDR3 coding DNA: TGTGCCAGCAGTTTTTATCGGGGGGTCCATCAGCCCCAGCATTTT.

For the CDR3, the DNA is TGTGCCATCAGCCCTGATCTAGGTGGCTACACCTTC. Its translation: CAISPDLGGYTF. This chain joins TRBV10-3 and TRBJ1-2; D ambiguous. The germline CDR1 and CDR2 sequences are ENHRY and SYGVKD. V lost 6 bases, J lost 7 bases, and 12 bases lay in between. The CDR3 consists of 12 residues.

V and J are TRBV7-8 and TRBJ1-5, with 7 bases aligning to TRBD1. V gave up 3 bases and J gave up 5 bases; unmatched junction bases: 1. This CDR3 spans 13 amino acids. Per the germline V gene, CDR1 is SGHVS and CDR2 is FQNEAQ. The chain's CDR3 is CASSFTGDQPQHF. In nucleotides, the CDR3 is TGTGCCAGCAGCTTTACAGGGGATCAGCCCCAGCATTTT.

CDR3 amino acids: CASSQYGTEAFF. The CDR3 DNA follows: TGTGCCAGCAGCCAATATGGCACTGAAGCTTTCTTT. The chain joins TRBV14 to TRBJ1-1; D is undetermined. The V end lost 2 bases, the J end lost 4 bases, and 5 bases lay between the germline ends. CDR3 length: 12 amino acids. In germline, CDR1 is SGHDN, CDR2 FVKESK.